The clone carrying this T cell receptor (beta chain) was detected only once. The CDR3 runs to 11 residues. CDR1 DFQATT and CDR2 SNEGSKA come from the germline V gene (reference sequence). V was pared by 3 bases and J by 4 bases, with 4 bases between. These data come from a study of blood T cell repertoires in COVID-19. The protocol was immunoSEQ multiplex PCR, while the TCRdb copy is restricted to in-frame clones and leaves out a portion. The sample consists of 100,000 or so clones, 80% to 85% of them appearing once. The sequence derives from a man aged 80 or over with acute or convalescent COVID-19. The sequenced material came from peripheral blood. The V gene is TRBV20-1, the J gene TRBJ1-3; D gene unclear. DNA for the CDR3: TGCAGTGCTAGTCGGGGAAACACCATATATTTT. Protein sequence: CSASRGNTIYF.